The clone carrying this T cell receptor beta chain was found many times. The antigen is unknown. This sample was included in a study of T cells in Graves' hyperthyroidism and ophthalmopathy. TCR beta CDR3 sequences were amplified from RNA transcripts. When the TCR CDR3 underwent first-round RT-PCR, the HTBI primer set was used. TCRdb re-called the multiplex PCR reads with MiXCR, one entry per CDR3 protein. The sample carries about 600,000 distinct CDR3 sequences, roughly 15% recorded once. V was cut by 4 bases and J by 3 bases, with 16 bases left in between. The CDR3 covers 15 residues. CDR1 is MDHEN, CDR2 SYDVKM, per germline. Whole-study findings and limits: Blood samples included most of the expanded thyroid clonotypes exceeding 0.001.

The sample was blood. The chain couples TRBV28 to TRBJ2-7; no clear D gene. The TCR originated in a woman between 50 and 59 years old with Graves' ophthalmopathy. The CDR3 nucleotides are TGTGCCAGCAGTTGGTTCGGCCAGTCGTTCTACGAGCAGTACTTC. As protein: CASSWFGQSFYEQYF. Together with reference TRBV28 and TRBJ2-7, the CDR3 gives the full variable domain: DVKVTQSSRYLVKRTGEKVFLECVQDMDHENMFWYRQDPGLGLRLIYFSYDVKMKEKGDIPEGYSVSREKKERFSLILESASTNQTSMYLCASSWFGQSFYEQYFGPGTRLTVT.